The clone carrying this T cell receptor (beta chain) turned up a few times. Its target is unknown. In terms of origin and age, donors were healthy Caucasian individuals from Russia aged about 6 to 100. A second PCR, run for about 7 to 11 cycles, used a sample-barcoded 5' primer plus a J-beta primer mix. TCRdb redid the calling of the 5' RACE reads with MiXCR, one entry per CDR3 protein. Here the sample spans some 900,000 distinct CDR3 sequences, roughly 52% being singletons. This sample was taken from a study of blood T cells in healthy people across ages. The study, taken as a whole, reports: Diversity of TCR beta per million T cells declined in a roughly linear way with age. Both naive CD4+ cell counts and diversity were greater in long-lived donors than in aged donors.

This CDR3 contains 13 residues. V was pared by 0 bases and J by 10 bases, with 5 bases of the junction left unmatched. Germline CDR1 and CDR2: SGHVS and FQNEAQ. Input material: blood. The origin of this receptor is a man in his thirties or forties in good health. This chain links TRBV7-8 with TRBJ2-7; 8 bases line up with TRBD2. The CDR3 DNA reads as TGTGCCAGCAGCTTAGCACCCGGGGGGGGTCAGTACTTC. Translating gives CASSLAPGGGQYF.